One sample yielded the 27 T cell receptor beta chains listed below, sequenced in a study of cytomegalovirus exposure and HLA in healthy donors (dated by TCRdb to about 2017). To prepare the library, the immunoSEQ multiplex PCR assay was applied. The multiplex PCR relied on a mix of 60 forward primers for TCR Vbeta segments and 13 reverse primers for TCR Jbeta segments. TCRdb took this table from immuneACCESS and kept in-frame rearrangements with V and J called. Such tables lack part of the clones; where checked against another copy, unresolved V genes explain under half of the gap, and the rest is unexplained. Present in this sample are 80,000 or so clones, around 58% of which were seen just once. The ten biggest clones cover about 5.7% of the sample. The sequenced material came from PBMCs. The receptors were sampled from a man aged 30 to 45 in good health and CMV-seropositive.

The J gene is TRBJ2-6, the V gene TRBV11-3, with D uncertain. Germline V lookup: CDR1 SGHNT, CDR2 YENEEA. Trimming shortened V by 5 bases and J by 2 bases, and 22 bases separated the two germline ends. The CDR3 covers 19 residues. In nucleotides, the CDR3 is TGTGCCAGCAGCCACCCACCCGAGCGCCGAACCGCTGGGGCCAACGTCCTGACTTTC. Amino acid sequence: CASSHPPERRTAGANVLTF.

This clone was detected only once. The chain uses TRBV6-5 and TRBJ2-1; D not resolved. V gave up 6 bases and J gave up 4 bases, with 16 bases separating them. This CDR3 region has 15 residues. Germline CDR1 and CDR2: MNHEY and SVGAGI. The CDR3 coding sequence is TGTGCCAGCAGAATCCCTCTAGGCACATACAATGAGCAGTTCTTC. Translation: CASRIPLGTYNEQFF.

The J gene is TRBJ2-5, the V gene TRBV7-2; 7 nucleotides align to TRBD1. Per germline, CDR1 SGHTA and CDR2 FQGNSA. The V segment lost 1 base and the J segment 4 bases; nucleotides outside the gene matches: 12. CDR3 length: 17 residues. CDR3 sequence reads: CASSLGPRQGKGETQYF. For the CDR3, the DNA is TGTGCCAGCAGCTTAGGACCCAGACAGGGAAAGGGAGAGACCCAGTACTTC.

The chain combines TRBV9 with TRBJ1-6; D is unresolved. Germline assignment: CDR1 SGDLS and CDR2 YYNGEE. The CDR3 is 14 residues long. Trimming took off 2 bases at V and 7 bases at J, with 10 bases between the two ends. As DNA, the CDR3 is TGTGCCAGCAGCGTTCAGTTCGGGAATTCACCCCTCCACTTT. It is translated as CASSVQFGNSPLHF.

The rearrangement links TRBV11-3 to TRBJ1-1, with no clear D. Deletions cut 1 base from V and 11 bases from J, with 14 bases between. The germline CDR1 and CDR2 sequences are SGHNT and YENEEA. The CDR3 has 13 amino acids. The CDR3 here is CASSLGLRLEAFF. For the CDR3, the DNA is TGTGCCAGCAGCTTAGGATTGAGACTGGAGGCTTTCTTT.

The CDR3 is CASSPGTLIKLGQPQHF. The DNA for the CDR3 is TGTGCCAGCAGCCCCGGGACTTTGATAAAACTAGGTCAGCCCCAGCATTTT. The chain links TRBV7-2 to TRBJ1-5, with a weak D call TRBD1 (5 bases). Germline V gives CDR1 SGHTA, CDR2 FQGNSA. Between the trimmed V and J ends, which lost 5 bases and 6 bases, there was a span of 23 bases. The CDR3 is 17 residues long.

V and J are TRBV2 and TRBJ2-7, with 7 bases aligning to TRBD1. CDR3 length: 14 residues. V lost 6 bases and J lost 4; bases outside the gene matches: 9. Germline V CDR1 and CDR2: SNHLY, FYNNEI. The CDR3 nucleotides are TGTGCCAGCAGCCGACAGGGTCGAACATACGAGCAGTACTTC. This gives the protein CASSRQGRTYEQYF.

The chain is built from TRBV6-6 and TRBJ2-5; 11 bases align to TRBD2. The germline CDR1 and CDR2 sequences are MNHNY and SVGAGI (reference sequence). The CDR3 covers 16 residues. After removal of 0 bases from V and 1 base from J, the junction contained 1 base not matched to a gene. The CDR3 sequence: CASSYSLAGGQETQYF. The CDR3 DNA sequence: TGTGCCAGCAGTTACTCCCTAGCGGGGGGCCAAGAGACCCAGTACTTC.

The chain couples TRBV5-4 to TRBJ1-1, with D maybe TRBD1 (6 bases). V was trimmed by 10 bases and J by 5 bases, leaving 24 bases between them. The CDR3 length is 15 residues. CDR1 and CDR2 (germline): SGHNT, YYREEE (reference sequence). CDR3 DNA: TGTGCCGCGAACCTAAAACAGGGCGGACGTACTGAAGCTTTCTTT. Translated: CAANLKQGGRTEAFF.

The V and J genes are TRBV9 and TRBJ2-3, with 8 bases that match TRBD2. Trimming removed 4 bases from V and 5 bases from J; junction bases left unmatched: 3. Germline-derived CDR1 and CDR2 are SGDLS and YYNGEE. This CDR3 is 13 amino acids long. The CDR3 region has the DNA TGTGCCAGCAGCCAAGCGGGGGTAGATACGCAGTATTTT. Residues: CASSQAGVDTQYF.

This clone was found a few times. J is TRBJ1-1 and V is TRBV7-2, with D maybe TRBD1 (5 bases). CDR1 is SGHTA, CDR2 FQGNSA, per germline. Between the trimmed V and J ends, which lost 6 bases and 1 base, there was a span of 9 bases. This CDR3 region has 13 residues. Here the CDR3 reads CASSYQGNTEAFF. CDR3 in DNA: TGTGCCAGCAGTTACCAGGGGAACACTGAAGCTTTCTTT. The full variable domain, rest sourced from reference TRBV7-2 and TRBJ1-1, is GAGVSQSPSNKVTEKGKDVELRCDPISGHTALYWYRQSLGQGLEFLIYFQGNSAPDKSGLPSDRFSAERTGGSVSTLTIQRTQQEDSAVYLCASSYQGNTEAFFGQGTRLTVV.

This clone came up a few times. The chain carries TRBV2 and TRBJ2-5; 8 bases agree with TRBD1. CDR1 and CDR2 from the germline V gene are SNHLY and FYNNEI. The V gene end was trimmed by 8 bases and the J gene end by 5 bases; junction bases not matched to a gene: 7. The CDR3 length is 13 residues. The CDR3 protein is CASSQGGGETQYF. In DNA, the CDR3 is TGTGCCAGCTCACAGGGGGGCGGGGAGACCCAGTACTTC.

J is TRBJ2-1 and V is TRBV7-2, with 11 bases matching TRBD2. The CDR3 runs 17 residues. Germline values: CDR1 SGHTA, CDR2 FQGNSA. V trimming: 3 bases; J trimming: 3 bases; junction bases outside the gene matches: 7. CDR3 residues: CASSLVSSGRYYNEQFF. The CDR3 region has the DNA TGTGCCAGCAGCTTGGTCTCTAGCGGGAGGTACTACAATGAGCAGTTCTTC.

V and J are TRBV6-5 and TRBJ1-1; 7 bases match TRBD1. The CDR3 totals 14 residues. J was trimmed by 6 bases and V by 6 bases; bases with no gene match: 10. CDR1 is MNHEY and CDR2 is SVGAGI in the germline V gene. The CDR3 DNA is TGTGCCAGCAGGATGAACCGGGACAGATCTGAAGCTTTCTTT. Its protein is CASRMNRDRSEAFF.

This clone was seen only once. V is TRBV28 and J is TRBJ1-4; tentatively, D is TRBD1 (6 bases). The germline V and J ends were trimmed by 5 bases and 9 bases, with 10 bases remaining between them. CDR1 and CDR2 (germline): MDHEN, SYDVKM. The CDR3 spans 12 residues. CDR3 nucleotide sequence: TGTGCCAGCAGTAATACAGGGAAAAAACTGTTTTTT. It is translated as CASSNTGKKLFF.

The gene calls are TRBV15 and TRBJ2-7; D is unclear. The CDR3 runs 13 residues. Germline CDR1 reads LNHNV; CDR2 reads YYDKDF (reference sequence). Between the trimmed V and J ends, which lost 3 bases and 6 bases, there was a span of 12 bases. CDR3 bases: TGTGCCACCAGCAGCCAATACGGGTTCGAGCAGTACTTC. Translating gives CATSSQYGFEQYF.

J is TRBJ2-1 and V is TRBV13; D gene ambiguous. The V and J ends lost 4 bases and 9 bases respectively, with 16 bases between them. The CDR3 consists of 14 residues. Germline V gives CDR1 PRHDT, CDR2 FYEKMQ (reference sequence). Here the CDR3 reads CASSWYTDSSEQFF. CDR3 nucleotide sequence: TGTGCCAGCAGCTGGTATACTGACTCCAGTGAGCAGTTCTTC.

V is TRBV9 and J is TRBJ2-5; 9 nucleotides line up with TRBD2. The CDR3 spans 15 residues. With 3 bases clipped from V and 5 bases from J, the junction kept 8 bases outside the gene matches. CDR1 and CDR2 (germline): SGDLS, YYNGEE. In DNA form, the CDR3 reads TGTGCCAGCAGCGCAGAGGGACTAGCATATGAGACCCAGTACTTC. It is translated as CASSAEGLAYETQYF. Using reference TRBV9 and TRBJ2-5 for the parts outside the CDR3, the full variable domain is DSGVTQTPKHLITATGQRVTLRCSPRSGDLSVYWYQQSLDQGLQFLIQYYNGEERAKGNILERFSAQQFPDLHSELNLSSLELGDSALYFCASSAEGLAYETQYFGPGTRLLVL.

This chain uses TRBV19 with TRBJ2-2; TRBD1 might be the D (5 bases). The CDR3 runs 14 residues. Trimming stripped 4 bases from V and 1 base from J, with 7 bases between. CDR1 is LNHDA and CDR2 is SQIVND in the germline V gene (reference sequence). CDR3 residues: CASSTQGNTGELFF. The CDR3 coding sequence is TGTGCCAGTAGTACGCAGGGGAACACCGGGGAGCTGTTTTTT.

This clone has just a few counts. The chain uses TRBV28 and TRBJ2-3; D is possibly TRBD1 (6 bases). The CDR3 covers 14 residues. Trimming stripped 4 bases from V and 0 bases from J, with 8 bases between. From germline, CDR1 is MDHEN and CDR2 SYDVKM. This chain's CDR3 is CASSWDKSTDTQYF. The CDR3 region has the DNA TGTGCCAGCAGTTGGGACAAAAGCACAGATACGCAGTATTTT.

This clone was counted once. The CDR3 nucleotides read TGTGCCAGCAGCCAAACCTACGAGCAGTACTTC. Translation gives CASSQTYEQYF. The rearrangement uses TRBV28 and TRBJ2-7; D gene uncertain. Germline-derived CDR1 and CDR2 are MDHEN and SYDVKM. The CDR3 covers 11 residues. V was pared by 6 bases and J by 2 bases, with 5 bases between.

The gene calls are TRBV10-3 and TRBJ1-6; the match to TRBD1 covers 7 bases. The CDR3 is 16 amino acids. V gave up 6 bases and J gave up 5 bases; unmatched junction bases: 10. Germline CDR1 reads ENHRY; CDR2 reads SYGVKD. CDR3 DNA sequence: TGTGCCATCAGCGGGGTCGACAGGGACCATAATTCACCCCTCCACTTT. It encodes CAISGVDRDHNSPLHF.

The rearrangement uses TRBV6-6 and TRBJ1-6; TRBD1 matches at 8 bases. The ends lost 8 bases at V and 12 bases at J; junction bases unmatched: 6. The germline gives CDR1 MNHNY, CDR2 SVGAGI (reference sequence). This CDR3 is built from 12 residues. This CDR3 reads CASGEQGVPLHF. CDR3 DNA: TGTGCCAGCGGAGAACAGGGGGTACCCCTCCACTTT.

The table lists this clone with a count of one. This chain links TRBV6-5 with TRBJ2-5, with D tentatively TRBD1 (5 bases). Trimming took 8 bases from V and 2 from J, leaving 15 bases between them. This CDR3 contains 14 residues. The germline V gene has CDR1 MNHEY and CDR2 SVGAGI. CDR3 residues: CASRPSRTQETQYF. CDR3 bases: TGTGCCAGCCGACCTTCCAGGACACAAGAGACCCAGTACTTC.

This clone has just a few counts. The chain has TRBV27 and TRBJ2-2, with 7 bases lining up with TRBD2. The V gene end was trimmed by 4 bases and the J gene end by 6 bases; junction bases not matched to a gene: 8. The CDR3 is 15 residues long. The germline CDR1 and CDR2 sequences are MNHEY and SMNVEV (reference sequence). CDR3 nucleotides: TGTGCCAGCAGTTCTAGGACTAGTTGGGCCGGGGAGCTGTTTTTT. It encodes CASSSRTSWAGELFF.

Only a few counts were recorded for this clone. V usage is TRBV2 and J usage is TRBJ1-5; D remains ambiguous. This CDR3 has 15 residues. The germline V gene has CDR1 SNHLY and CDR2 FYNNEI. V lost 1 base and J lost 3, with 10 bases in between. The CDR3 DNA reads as TGTGCCAGCAGTGAAGGTCGACGGGACAATCAGCCCCAGCATTTT. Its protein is CASSEGRRDNQPQHF. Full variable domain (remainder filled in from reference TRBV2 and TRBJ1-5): EPEVTQTPSHQVTQMGQEVILRCVPISNHLYFYWYRQILGQKVEFLVSFYNNEISEKSEIFDDQFSVERPDGSNFTLKIRSTKLEDSAMYFCASSEGRRDNQPQHFGDGTRLSIL.

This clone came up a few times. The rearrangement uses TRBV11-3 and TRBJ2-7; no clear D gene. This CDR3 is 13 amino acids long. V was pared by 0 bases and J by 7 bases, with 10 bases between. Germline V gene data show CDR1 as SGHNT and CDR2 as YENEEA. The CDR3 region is CASSLDLIEEQYF. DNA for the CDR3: TGTGCCAGCAGCTTAGATCTGATTGAGGAGCAGTACTTC. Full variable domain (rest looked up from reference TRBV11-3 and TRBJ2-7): EAGVVQSPRYKIIEKKQPVAFWCNPISGHNTLYWYLQNLGQGPELLIRYENEEAVDDSQLPKDRFSAERLKGVDSTLKIQPAELGDSAVYLCASSLDLIEEQYFGPGTRLTVT.